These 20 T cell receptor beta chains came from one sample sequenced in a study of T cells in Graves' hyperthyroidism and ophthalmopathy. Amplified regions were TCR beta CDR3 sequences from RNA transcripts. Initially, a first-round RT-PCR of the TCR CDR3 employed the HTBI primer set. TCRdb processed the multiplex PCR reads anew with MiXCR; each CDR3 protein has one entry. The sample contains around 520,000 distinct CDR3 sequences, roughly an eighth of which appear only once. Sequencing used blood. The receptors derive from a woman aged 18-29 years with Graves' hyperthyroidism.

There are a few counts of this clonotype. This CDR3 reads CASSYPGIVGLNEQFF. As DNA, the CDR3 is TGTGCCAGCAGTTACCCTGGGATAGTCGGTTTGAATGAGCAGTTCTTC. V and J are TRBV6-7 and TRBJ2-1, with D unclear. TRBV6-7 is an ORF, and what it does is uncertain. V was clipped by 2 bases and J by 7 bases, with 18 bases between them. The CDR3 is 16 amino acids.

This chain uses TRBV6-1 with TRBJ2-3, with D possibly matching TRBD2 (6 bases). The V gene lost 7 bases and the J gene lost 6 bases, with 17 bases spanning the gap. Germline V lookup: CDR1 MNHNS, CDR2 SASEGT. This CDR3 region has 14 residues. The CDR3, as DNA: TGTGCCAGCACTCCGGGACTTTCTAGCGATACGCAGTATTTT. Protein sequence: CASTPGLSSDTQYF.

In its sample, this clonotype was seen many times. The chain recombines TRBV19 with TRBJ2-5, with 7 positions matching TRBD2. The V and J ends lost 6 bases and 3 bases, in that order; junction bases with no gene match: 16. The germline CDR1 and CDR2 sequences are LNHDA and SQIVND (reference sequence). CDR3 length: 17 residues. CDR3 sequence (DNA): TGTGCCAGTAGGGGGGTTTCGCTGGCGGGAGTAAAAGAGACCCAGTACTTC. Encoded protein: CASRGVSLAGVKETQYF.

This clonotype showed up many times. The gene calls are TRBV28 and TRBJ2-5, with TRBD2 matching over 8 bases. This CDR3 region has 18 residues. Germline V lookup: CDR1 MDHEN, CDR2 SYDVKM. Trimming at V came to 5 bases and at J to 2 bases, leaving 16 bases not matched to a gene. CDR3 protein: CASSRLASLRGGQETQYF. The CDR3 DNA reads TGTGCCAGCAGTCGACTAGCGAGCCTCCGTGGGGGGCAAGAGACCCAGTACTTC.

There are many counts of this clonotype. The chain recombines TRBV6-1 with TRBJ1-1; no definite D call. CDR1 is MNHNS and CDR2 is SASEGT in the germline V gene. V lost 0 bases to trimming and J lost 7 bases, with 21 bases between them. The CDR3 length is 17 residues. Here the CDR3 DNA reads TGTGCCAGCAGTGAAGCGCGACGGCTTGTTAACAACCTTGAAGCTTTCTTT. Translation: CASSEARRLVNNLEAFF.

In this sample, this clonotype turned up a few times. CDR3 residues: CASSSTDWAEAFF. For the CDR3, the DNA is TGTGCCAGCAGCTCGACAGATTGGGCTGAAGCTTTCTTT. The gene calls are TRBV7-9 and TRBJ1-1; possible D gene TRBD1, 5 bases. Germline V CDR1 and CDR2: SEHNR, FQNEAQ (reference sequence). V shed 4 bases and J shed 6 bases, with 12 bases lying between them. CDR3 length: 13 amino acids.

This chain's CDR3 is CASTRAGGRYEQYV. The CDR3 bases are TGTGCCAGCACCCGTGCGGGAGGGCGGTACGAGCAGTACGTC. This sequence joins TRBV3-1 and TRBJ2-7; 9 bases are a match to TRBD2. The CDR3 spans 14 residues. V gave up 7 bases and J gave up 4 bases; unmatched junction bases: 8. CDR1 LGHDT and CDR2 YNNKEL come from the germline V gene (reference sequence).

The chain's CDR3 is CASSLGQDAHGGANVLTF. The DNA of the CDR3 is TGTGCCAGCAGCTTGGGACAGGACGCACATGGAGGGGCCAACGTCCTGACTTTC. The chain links TRBV5-5 to TRBJ2-6; possibly TRBD1 for D (6 bases). The CDR3 runs 18 residues. Germline assignment: CDR1 SGHKS and CDR2 YYEKEE (reference sequence). V shed 0 bases and J shed 4 bases, with 17 bases lying between them.

CDR3 nucleotides: TGCAGTGCTACTCCTCCAGGGTTCGGGTACGAGCAGTACTTC. Translation: CSATPPGFGYEQYF. J is TRBJ2-7 and V is TRBV20-1; perhaps TRBD1 as D (5 bases). Looked up from germline, CDR1 is DFQATT and CDR2 is SNEGSKA (reference sequence). There are 14 residues in the CDR3. Between the trimmed V and J ends, which lost 4 bases and 4 bases, there was a span of 17 bases.

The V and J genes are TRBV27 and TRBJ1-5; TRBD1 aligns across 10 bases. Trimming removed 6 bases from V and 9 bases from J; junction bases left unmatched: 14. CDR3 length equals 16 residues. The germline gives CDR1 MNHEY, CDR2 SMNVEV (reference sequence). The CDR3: CASRPSGTGVSRPQHF. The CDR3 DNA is TGTGCCAGCAGGCCCTCCGGGACAGGGGTGTCAAGGCCCCAGCATTTT.

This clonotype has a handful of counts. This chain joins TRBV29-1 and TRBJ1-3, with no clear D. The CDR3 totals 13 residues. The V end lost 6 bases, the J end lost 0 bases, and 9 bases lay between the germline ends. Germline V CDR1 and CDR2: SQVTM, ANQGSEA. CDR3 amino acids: CSVTVYSGNTIYF. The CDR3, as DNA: TGCAGCGTCACGGTGTACTCTGGAAACACCATATATTTT.

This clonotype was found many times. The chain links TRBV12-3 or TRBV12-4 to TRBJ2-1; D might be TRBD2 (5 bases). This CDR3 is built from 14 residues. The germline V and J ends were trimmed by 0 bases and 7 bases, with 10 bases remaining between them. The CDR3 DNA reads TGTGCCAGCAGTTTAGCTGCTAGCCGGAATGAGCAGTTCTTC. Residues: CASSLAASRNEQFF.

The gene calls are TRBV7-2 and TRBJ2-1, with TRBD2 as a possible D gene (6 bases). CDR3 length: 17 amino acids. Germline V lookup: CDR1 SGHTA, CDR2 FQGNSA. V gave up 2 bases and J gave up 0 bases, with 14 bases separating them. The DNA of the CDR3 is TGTGCCAGCAGCTTAACGGACTACCCCAGCTCCTACAATGAGCAGTTCTTC. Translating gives CASSLTDYPSSYNEQFF.

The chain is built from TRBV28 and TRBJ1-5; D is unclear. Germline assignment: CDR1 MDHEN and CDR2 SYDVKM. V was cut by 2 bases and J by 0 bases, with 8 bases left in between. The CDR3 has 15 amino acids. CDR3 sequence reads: CASSLRKYSNQPQHF. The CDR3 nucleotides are TGTGCCAGCAGTTTACGAAAATATAGCAATCAGCCCCAGCATTTT. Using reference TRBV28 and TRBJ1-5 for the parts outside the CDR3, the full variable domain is DVKVTQSSRYLVKRTGEKVFLECVQDMDHENMFWYRQDPGLGLRLIYFSYDVKMKEKGDIPEGYSVSREKKERFSLILESASTNQTSMYLCASSLRKYSNQPQHFGDGTRLSIL.

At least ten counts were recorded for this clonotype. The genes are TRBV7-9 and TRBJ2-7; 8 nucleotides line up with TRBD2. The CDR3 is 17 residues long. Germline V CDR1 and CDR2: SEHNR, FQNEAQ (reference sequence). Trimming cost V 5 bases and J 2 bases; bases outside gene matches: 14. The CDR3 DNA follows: TGTGCCAGCAGCCCCATGGTACAAGCGGGAGATACCTACGAGCAGTACTTC. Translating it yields CASSPMVQAGDTYEQYF.

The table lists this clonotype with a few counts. The CDR3: CASSRQEAHNEQFF. The CDR3 region has the DNA TGTGCCAGCAGTAGACAGGAGGCCCACAATGAGCAGTTCTTC. The chain employs TRBV27 and TRBJ2-1, with D possibly being TRBD1 (6 bases). Trimming took off 5 bases at V and 5 bases at J, with 13 bases between the two ends. Looked up from germline, CDR1 is MNHEY and CDR2 is SMNVEV (reference sequence). The CDR3 has 14 residues.

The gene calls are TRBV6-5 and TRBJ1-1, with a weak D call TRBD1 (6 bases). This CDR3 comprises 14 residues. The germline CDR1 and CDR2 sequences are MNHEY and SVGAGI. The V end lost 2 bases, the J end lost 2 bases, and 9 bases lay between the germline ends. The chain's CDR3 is CASSYTTGNTEAFF. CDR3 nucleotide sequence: TGTGCCAGCAGTTACACGACAGGAAACACTGAAGCTTTCTTT.

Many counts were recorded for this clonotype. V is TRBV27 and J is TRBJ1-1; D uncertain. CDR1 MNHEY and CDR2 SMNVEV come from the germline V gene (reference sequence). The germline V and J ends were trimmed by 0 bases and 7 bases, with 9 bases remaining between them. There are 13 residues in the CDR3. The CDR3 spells CASSLSLVSEAFF. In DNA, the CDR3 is TGTGCCAGCAGTTTATCGTTGGTAAGTGAAGCTTTCTTT.

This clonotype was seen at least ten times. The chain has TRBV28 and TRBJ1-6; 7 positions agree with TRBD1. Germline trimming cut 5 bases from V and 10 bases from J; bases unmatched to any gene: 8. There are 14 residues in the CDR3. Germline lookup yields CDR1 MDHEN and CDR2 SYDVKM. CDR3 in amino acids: CASSLGQVGSPLHF. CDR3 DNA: TGTGCCAGCAGTCTTGGACAGGTTGGGTCACCCCTCCACTTT.

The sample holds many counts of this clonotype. CDR3 sequence (DNA): TGTGCCAGCAGTTTGGATCATCTAAAAGCTTTCTTT. It specifies CASSLDHLKAFF. The chain employs TRBV28 and TRBJ1-1; D is unresolved. The ends were cut back, 3 bases at V and 9 bases at J, with 11 bases in the middle. This CDR3 is 12 amino acids long. Germline V CDR1 and CDR2: MDHEN, SYDVKM.